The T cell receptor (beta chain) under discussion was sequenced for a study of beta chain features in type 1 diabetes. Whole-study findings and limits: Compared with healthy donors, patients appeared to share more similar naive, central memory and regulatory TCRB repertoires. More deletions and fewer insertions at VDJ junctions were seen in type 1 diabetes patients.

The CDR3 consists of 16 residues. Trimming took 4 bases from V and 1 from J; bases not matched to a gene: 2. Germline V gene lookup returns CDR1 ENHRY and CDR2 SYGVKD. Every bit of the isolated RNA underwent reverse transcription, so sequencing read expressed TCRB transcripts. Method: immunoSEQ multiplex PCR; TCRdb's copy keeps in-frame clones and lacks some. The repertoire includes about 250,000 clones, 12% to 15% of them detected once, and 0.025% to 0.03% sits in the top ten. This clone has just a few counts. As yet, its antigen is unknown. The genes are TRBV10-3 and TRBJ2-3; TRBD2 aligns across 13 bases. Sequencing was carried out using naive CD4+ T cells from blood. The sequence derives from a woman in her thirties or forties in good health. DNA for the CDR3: TGTGCCATCAGTGGGGGACTAGCGGGACGCACAGATACGCAGTATTTT. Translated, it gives CAISGGLAGRTDTQYF.